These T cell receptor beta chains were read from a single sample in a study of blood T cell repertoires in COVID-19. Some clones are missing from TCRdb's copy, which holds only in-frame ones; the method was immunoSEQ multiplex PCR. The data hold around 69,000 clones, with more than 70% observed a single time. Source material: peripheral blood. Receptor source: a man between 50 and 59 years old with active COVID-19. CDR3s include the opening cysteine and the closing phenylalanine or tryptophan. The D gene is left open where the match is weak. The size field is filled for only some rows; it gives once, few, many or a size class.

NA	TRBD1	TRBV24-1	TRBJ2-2	CATSDPRQGEAGELFF	TGTGCCACCAGTGACCCTAGACAGGGGGAAGCCGGGGAGCTGTTTTTT
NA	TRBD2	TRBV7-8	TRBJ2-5	CASSQPLAGTETQYF	TGTGCCAGCAGCCAACCCCTAGCGGGAACAGAGACCCAGTACTTC
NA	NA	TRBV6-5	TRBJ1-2	CASSRLRQTQDGYTF	TGTGCCAGCAGTAGACTTAGACAGACTCAGGATGGCTACACCTTC
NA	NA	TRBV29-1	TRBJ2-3	CSVQGREDTQYF	TGCAGCGTTCAAGGGAGAGAAGATACGCAGTATTTT
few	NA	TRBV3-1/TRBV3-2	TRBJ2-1	CASRRSSGNEQFF	TGTGCCAGCAGAAGAAGTTCAGGGAATGAGCAGTTCTTC
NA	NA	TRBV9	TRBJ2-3	CASSSGELFTDTQYF	TGTGCCAGCAGCTCAGGGGAGCTTTTCACAGATACGCAGTATTTT
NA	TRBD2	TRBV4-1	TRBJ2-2	CASSQEGLAGGLLTGELFF	TGCGCCAGCAGCCAAGAAGGCTTAGCGGGGGGCCTCTTAACCGGGGAGCTGTTTTTT
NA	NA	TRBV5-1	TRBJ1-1	CASTNRGGAAEAFF	TGCGCCAGCACCAACCGCGGAGGGGCCGCTGAAGCTTTCTTT
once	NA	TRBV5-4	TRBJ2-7	CASSLTTGEFYEQYF	TGTGCCAGCAGTTTGACGACAGGTGAATTCTACGAGCAGTACTTC
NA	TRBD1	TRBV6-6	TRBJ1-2	CASSPRDRGPAGNYGYTF	TGTGCCAGCAGTCCCCGGGACAGGGGGCCAGCAGGAAACTATGGCTACACCTTC
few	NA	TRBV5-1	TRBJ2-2	CASSLEGDTGELFF	TGCGCCAGCAGCCTAGAGGGGGACACCGGGGAGCTGTTTTTT
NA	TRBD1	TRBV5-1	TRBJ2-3	CASSVTGGATDTQYF	TGCGCCAGCAGCGTTACAGGGGGCGCGACAGATACGCAGTATTTT
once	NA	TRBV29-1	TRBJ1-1	CSVEVDRSMNTEAFF	TGCAGCGTTGAAGTTGATCGGAGTATGAACACTGAAGCTTTCTTT
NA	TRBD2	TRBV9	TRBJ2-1	CASSVAGGPIDEQFF	TGTGCCAGCAGCGTAGCGGGGGGGCCAATCGATGAGCAGTTCTTC
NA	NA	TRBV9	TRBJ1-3	CASSPRREGSGNTIYF	TGTGCCAGCAGCCCTCGGCGGGAAGGATCTGGAAACACCATATATTTT
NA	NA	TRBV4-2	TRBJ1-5	CASSQEVAVNQPQHF	TGTGCCAGCAGCCAGGAGGTGGCCGTGAATCAGCCCCAGCATTTT
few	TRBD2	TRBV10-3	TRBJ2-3	CAISPSGGGGDTQYF	TGTGCCATCAGCCCTAGCGGGGGTGGTGGGGATACGCAGTATTTT
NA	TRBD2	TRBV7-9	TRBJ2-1	CASSQSSGKLNEQFF	TGTGCCAGCAGCCAATCTAGCGGGAAACTCAATGAGCAGTTCTTC
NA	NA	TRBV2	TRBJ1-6	CASSEARSVYNSPLHF	TGTGCCAGCAGTGAAGCGCGGTCGGTTTATAATTCACCCCTCCACTTT
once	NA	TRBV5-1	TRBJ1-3	CASSLELGISGNTIYF	TGCGCCAGCAGCTTGGAGCTGGGCATCTCTGGAAACACCATATATTTT
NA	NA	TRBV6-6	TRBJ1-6	CASSYSELLSPLHF	TGTGCCAGCAGTTACTCGGAGCTTCTTTCACCCCTCCACTTT
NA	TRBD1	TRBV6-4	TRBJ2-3	CASSDSTGAGTDTQYF	TGTGCCAGCAGTGACTCAACAGGGGCAGGCACAGATACGCAGTATTTT
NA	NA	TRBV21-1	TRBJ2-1	CASSKAGLARGDEQFF	TGTGCCAGCAGCAAAGCGGGACTAGCTCGGGGGGATGAGCAGTTCTTC
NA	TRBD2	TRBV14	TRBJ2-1	CASSQGKGLAGGRGYNEQFF	TGTGCCAGCAGCCAAGGCAAGGGGCTAGCGGGAGGGCGGGGCTACAATGAGCAGTTCTTC
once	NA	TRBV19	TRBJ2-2	CASRIGSNTGELFF	TGTGCCAGTAGGATAGGGAGTAACACCGGGGAGCTGTTTTTT
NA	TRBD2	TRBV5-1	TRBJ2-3	CASREAGADTQYF	TGCGCCAGCAGAGAAGCGGGAGCAGATACGCAGTATTTT
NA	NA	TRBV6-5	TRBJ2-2	CASNHRDTGELFF	TGTGCCAGCAACCACCGGGACACCGGGGAGCTGTTTTTT
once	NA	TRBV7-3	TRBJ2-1	CASSPSPDYLEQFF	TGTGCCAGCAGCCCCAGTCCGGACTACCTAGAGCAGTTCTTC
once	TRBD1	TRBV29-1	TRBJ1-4	CSVFLTGLGEKLFF	TGCAGCGTATTTCTGACAGGGCTCGGTGAAAAACTGTTTTTT
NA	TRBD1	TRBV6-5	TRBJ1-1	CASSTNRGRNTEAFF	TGTGCCAGCAGTACCAACAGGGGGAGGAACACTGAAGCTTTCTTT
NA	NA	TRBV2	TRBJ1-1	CASSEGGANTPEAFF	TGTGCCAGCAGTGAAGGCGGGGCGAACACTCCTGAAGCTTTCTTT
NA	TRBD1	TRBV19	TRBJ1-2	CASSTSLDRELGGYTF	TGTGCCAGTAGTACTTCCCTCGACAGGGAGCTGGGTGGCTACACCTTC
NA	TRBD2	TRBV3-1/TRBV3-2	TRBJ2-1	CASSQGSLAGAINNEQFF	TGTGCCAGCAGCCAAGGGTCCCTAGCGGGGGCAATAAACAATGAGCAGTTCTTC
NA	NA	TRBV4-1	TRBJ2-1	CASSPQVHSYNEQFF	TGCGCCAGCAGCCCACAGGTGCATTCCTACAATGAGCAGTTCTTC
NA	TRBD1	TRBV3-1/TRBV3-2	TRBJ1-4	CASSYTGGVQEKLFF	TGTGCCAGCAGCTACACAGGGGGCGTTCAAGAAAAACTGTTTTTT
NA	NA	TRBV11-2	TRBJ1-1	CASSSQGETEAFF	TGTGCCAGCAGCTCACAGGGAGAGACTGAAGCTTTCTTT
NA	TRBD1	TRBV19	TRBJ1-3	CASSIGLTGWSGNTIYF	TGTGCCAGTAGTATAGGCCTGACAGGGTGGTCTGGAAACACCATATATTTT
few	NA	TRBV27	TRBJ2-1	CASSPGDTYNEQFF	TGTGCCAGCAGTCCCGGAGATACTTACAATGAGCAGTTCTTC
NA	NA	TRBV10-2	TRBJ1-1	CASSESSGANTEAFF	TGCGCCAGCAGTGAGTCGAGCGGCGCGAACACTGAAGCTTTCTTT
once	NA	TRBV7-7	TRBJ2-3	CASSPTGLPGTDTQYF	TGTGCCAGCAGCCCCACTGGTCTGCCCGGTACAGATACGCAGTATTTT
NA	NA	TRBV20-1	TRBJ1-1	CSASKSGLNTEAFF	TGCAGTGCTAGTAAAAGCGGACTGAACACTGAAGCTTTCTTT
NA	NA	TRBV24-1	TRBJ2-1	CATSDPRAGSYNEQFF	TGTGCCACCAGTGACCCCAGGGCCGGCTCCTACAATGAGCAGTTCTTC
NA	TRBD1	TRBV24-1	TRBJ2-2	CATSDPDRGGTGELFF	TGTGCCACCAGTGATCCGGACAGGGGTGGGACCGGGGAGCTGTTTTTT
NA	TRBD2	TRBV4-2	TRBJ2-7	CASSQDQNLAVSYEQYF	TGTGCCAGCAGCCAAGATCAAAACCTAGCGGTGTCCTACGAGCAGTACTTC
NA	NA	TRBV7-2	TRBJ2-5	CASSWNLAAQETQYF	TGTGCCAGCAGCTGGAATTTAGCTGCTCAAGAGACCCAGTACTTC
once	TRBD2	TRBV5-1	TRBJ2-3	CASTKRENTDTQYF	TGCGCCAGCACCAAGCGGGAGAACACAGATACGCAGTATTTT
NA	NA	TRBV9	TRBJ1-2	CASSADQGIGGYTF	TGTGCCAGCAGCGCCGACCAGGGGATTGGCGGCTACACCTTC
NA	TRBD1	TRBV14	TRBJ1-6	CATVGGIHHNSPLHF	TGTGCCACAGTAGGGGGCATTCACCATAATTCACCCCTCCACTTT
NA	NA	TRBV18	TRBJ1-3	CASSPQGVSGNTIYF	TGTGCCAGCTCACCACAAGGGGTCTCTGGAAACACCATATATTTT
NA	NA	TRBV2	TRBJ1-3	CASSEALGLRNTIYF	TGTGCCAGCAGTGAAGCGTTGGGGCTTCGGAACACCATATATTTT
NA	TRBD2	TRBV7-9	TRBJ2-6	CASSFLAGSGANVLTF	TGTGCCAGCAGCTTCCTAGCGGGTTCTGGGGCCAACGTCCTGACTTTC
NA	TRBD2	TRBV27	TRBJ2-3	CASSSPGGGAPSTDTQYF	TGTGCCAGCAGTTCTCCGGGCGGGGGAGCTCCTAGCACAGATACGCAGTATTTT
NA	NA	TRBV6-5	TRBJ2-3	CASSYQAGDTQYF	TGTGCCAGCAGTTACCAAGCGGGAGATACGCAGTATTTT
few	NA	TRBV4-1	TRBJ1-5	CASSRALDQPQHF	TGCGCCAGCAGCCGAGCCCTCGATCAGCCCCAGCATTTT
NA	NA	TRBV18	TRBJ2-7	CASSPGREQYF	TGTGCCAGCTCACCAGGGCGCGAGCAGTACTTC
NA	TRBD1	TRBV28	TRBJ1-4	CASSSGQGLIGLFF	TGTGCCAGCAGCTCGGGACAGGGTTTGATTGGACTGTTTTTT
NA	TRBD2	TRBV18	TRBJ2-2	CASSLTSGRDTGELFF	TGTGCCAGCTCACTGACTAGCGGGCGAGACACCGGGGAGCTGTTTTTT
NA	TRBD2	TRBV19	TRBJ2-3	CASSPRLAGIGDTQYF	TGTGCCAGTAGTCCCCGACTAGCGGGGATAGGGGATACGCAGTATTTT